This entry concerns a single T cell receptor (beta chain). In this sample, this clonotype turned up many times. The clone's antigen remains unknown. The record has no base qualities; no much larger clone is one base away. Library preparation was by multiplex PCR. TCRdb shows the sequencer as Illumina HiSeq 4000. TCR beta libraries were built with iRepertoire HTBI primers and Arm-PCR amplification of CDR3 regions. Gel purification was performed on PCR products prior to sequencing. As for the authors' bioinformatics: Gene usage analysis of CDR3 amino acid clonotypes relied on the 60 or so TRBV and over 13 TRBJ segments identified across samples. Filtered high-quality paired reads were merged into contigs using COPE and FqMerger. Contigs were aligned with BLAST to IMGT TRBV, TRBD and TRBJ reference genes, and CDR3 was defined per IMGT. Clonotypes above 0.1% frequency were classified as highly expanded clones. Shannon entropy was used to measure repertoire diversity, and the Gini coefficient was used to measure V-J evenness. A clonotype was considered public if more than one individual shared it. TCRdb itself trimmed the public reads at Q25 with fastp, ran MiXCR and retained productive beta chains. A single entry per CDR3 protein holds the most common genes and DNA from its merged rows. TCRdb's processing, not the authors', yielded these V and J calls. Present in this sample are 350,000 to 500,000 distinct CDR3 sequences, around 20% of which were seen just once. In total, the top ten clones hold around 15% of the sample.

From its cysteine to its phenylalanine, the CDR3 spans 16 amino acids. The retained sequence is limited to the CDR3, 48 bases, with the frame set at the first base. Relative to germline, V is 3 bases shorter and J is 5 bases shorter, with 16 bases between their ends. The record originates from a study of regulatory T cells in long-lasting Graves disease (dated by TCRdb to the early 2020s). For the study in its entirety: Persistent Graves' disease meant more than 5 years of antithyroid drug treatment with TSH receptor autoantibodies that stayed positive. TCR sequencing covered about 13 persistent and about 20 newly diagnosed Graves' disease patients, around 33 samples in total. The study was registered as a clinical trial and conducted in China. On average, persistent Graves' disease patients in the clinical cohort had been on antithyroid drugs for about 10 years. Persistent Graves' disease patients were compared with newly diagnosed Graves' disease patients by peripheral blood TCR sequencing and RNA sequencing.

General study outcomes and caveats: Peripheral blood alone was examined, since thyroid tissue, which constituted the primary lesion, could not be accessed. Preferential use of TRBV28, TRBJ1-2 and TRBJ2-5 was observed in persistent disease, whereas TRBV20-1 and TRBJ2-1 were favored in newly diagnosed disease. Sequencing and analysis were limited to the TCR beta chain. Lower TCR Shannon entropy and fewer highly expanded clones were observed in persistent Graves' disease patients than in newly diagnosed patients, which suggested clonal expansion. Patients with persistent disease shared more public clonotypes (about 2,500) than newly diagnosed patients did (around 930). The authors noted that the small sample size was a limitation that may lower accuracy.

What this sample's time point label stands for: persistent/refractory GD, antithyroid drugs over 5 years with positive TRAb. For both TCR sequencing and RNA sequencing, RNA was extracted from PBMCs in TRIzol. Graves' disease was diagnosed according to American Thyroid Association guidelines. Recruitment of patients was carried out at an endocrinology department in Xi'an, China. Each patient gave around 9.2 milliliters of peripheral blood, collected in an EDTA anticoagulant tube. Ficoll Paque Plus density gradient separation was used to isolate PBMCs, and no further T cell sorting was done. RNA quality was checked with an Agilent 2100 Bioanalyzer and agarose gel, and concentration with a NanoDrop 2000.

Rearrangement joined TRBV12-3 or TRBV12-4 to TRBJ2-2; the D gene is possibly TRBD1 or TRBD2, each agreeing over 5 bases. The sequencing used peripheral blood mononuclear cells (PBMCs), collected when the disease was refractory, from a patient treated with antithyroid drugs. The receptor's source is a female donor with Graves disease. At the DNA level, the sequence is TGTGCCAGCAGTTTCTCCACCGGGGCCCAGACCGGGGAGCTGTTTTTT. Its protein reads: CASSFSTGAQTGELFF.